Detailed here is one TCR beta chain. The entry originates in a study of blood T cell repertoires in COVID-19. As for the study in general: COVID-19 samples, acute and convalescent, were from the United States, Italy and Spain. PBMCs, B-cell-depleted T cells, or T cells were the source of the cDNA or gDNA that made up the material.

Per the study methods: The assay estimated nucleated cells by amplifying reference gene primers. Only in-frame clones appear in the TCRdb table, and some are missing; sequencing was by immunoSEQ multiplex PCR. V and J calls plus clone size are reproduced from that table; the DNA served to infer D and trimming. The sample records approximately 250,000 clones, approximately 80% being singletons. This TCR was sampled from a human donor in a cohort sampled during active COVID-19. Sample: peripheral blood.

The CDR3 coding sequence is TGTGCCAGTAGTAACCCGGGACAGGGAACCCAGTACTTC. As protein: CASSNPGQGTQYF. The V and J genes are TRBV19 and TRBJ2-5, with TRBD1 identical over 9 bases. J lost 8 bases, V lost 4 bases, and 5 bases had no gene match. CDR3 size: 13 residues. Germline V gene sequence: CDR1 LNHDA, CDR2 SQIVND (reference sequence).